One and the same sample provided the 22 T cell receptor beta chains below, sequenced in a study of CXCR3-negative and CXCR3-positive naive CD8 T cells. In preparing the TRB cDNA libraries, 5' RACE with UMI labels was used. TCRdb re-called the 5' RACE reads and shows each CDR3 protein once, DNA omitted. With some 10,000 distinct CDR3 sequences in the sample, the ten largest clones hold roughly 0.94%. The specimen was naive CXCR3- CD8+ T cells from blood. Sample subset: CD45RO-CCR7+CD27+CD95- naive CD8+ T cells lacking CXCR3 (TNR3-). These receptors were taken from a human donor in good health. Some clones in this sample may be carry-over from other donors' samples.

The CDR3 loop is CSVDSPGERRSYNEQFF. This chain joins TRBV29-1 and TRBJ2-1; TCRdb calls TRBD1, which cannot be checked without DNA. Germline V lookup: CDR1 SQVTM, CDR2 ANQGSEA. The CDR3 runs to 17 residues.

This clonotype is labeled medium-sized based on frequency. The chain uses TRBV19 and TRBJ1-1. The germline V gene encodes CDR1 LNHDA and CDR2 SQIVND (reference sequence). The CDR3 is 14 residues long. CDR3 sequence: CASTLAAINTEAFF.

The V call is TRBV7-9, the J call TRBJ2-6; TCRdb's D call, TRBD2, is unchecked because there is no DNA. This CDR3 is 15 amino acids long. Germline V CDR1 and CDR2: SEHNR, FQNEAQ (reference sequence). The CDR3 sequence: CASSSGEAGANVLTF. Full variable domain (remainder filled in from reference TRBV7-9 and TRBJ2-6): DTGVSQNPRHKITKRGQNVTFRCDPISEHNRLYWYRQTLGQGPEFLTYFQNEAQLEKSRLLSDRFSAERPKGSFSTLEIQRTEQGDSAMYLCASSSGEAGANVLTFGAGSRLTVL.

The chain uses TRBV29-1 and TRBJ2-3; absent DNA, TCRdb's TRBD1 call cannot be checked. Germline values: CDR1 SQVTM, CDR2 ANQGSEA. The CDR3 runs 14 residues. CDR3 amino acids: CSVPMVGATDTQYF.

This clonotype is identified as medium-sized from frequency. The V and J genes are TRBV12-3 or TRBV12-4 and TRBJ1-2. This CDR3 has 12 amino acids. The CDR3: CASFTSNYGYTF.

This chain connects TRBV29-1 to TRBJ1-1. The CDR3 has 11 amino acids. Germline loops: CDR1 SQVTM, CDR2 ANQGSEA. CDR3 sequence reads: CSGDTNTEAFF.

The J gene is TRBJ2-5, the V gene TRBV29-1; TCRdb's D gene call, TRBD1, goes unchecked for lack of DNA. Germline V gene lookup returns CDR1 SQVTM and CDR2 ANQGSEA. The CDR3 runs to 13 residues. CDR3 loop: CSVTAGVQETQYF. Based on the CDR3 plus reference TRBV29-1 and TRBJ2-5, the full variable domain is SAVISQKPSRDICQRGTSLTIQCQVDSQVTMMFWYRQQPGQSLTLIATANQGSEATYESGFVIDKFPISRPNLTFSTLTVSNMSPEDSSIYLCSVTAGVQETQYFGPGTRLLVL.

The rearrangement joins TRBV6-5 to TRBJ1-4; there is no DNA to check the TCRdb D call of TRBD1. CDR1 and CDR2 (germline): MNHEY, SVGAGI. The CDR3 runs to 13 residues. CDR3 in amino acids: CASSIGQDEKQFF.

This sequence joins TRBV6-6 and TRBJ1-1. The CDR3 runs 11 residues. Germline lookup yields CDR1 MNHNY and CDR2 SVGAGI (reference sequence). The CDR3 is CASSPSTEAFF.

The rearrangement links TRBV7-3 to TRBJ2-1; without DNA, the TCRdb call of TRBD1 cannot be checked. The CDR3 has 13 residues. CDR1 is SGHTA and CDR2 is FQGTGA in the germline V gene. CDR3 in amino acids: CASSPNRGNEQFF.

This clonotype is classed as medium-sized (0.01 to 0.1%) by frequency. V and J are TRBV6-6 and TRBJ1-2; TCRdb calls TRBD1, which cannot be checked without DNA. The CDR3 contains 12 residues. The germline V gene has CDR1 MNHNY and CDR2 SVGAGI (reference sequence). The chain's CDR3 is CAGHRVDYGYTF.

Frequency places this clonotype as medium-sized. The chain has TRBV7-8 and TRBJ2-1. Looked up from germline, CDR1 is SGHVS and CDR2 is FQNEAQ. This CDR3 contains 12 residues. The CDR3: CASSFEYNEQFF.

V gene TRBV3-1 combines with J gene TRBJ1-2. This CDR3 has 12 amino acids. The germline V gene has CDR1 LGHDT and CDR2 YNNKEL (reference sequence). The CDR3 sequence: CASSYERRGYTF.

The chain recombines TRBV4-1 with TRBJ2-3; the TCRdb call, TRBD2, lacks DNA for checking. Per germline, CDR1 MGHRA and CDR2 YSYEKL. CDR3 size: 15 residues. The CDR3 loop reads CASSQLPGLSDTQYF.

V and J are TRBV7-3 and TRBJ2-7; absent DNA, TCRdb's TRBD1 call cannot be checked. Germline CDR1 is SGHTA and CDR2 is FQGTGA. This CDR3 comprises 13 residues. CDR3 loop: CASSRDGTYEQYF. Supplemented by reference TRBV7-3 and TRBJ2-7, the full variable domain reads GAGVSQTPSNKVTEKGKYVELRCDPISGHTALYWYRQSLGQGPEFLIYFQGTGAADDSGLPNDRFFAVRPEGSVSTLKIQRTERGDSAVYLCASSRDGTYEQYFGPGTRLTVT.

The V call is TRBV2, the J call TRBJ2-3; TCRdb reports TRBD2, a call that lacks DNA to check it against. The CDR3 is made up of 16 amino acids. Germline V gene lookup returns CDR1 SNHLY and CDR2 FYNNEI. This CDR3 is CASSEAVLAGEDTQYF.

Its frequency marks this clonotype as medium-sized. The rearrangement uses TRBV20-1 and TRBJ1-2; TCRdb proposes TRBD1, but this gene call is untestable without DNA. Germline V gene data show CDR1 as DFQATT and CDR2 as SNEGSKA (reference sequence). The CDR3 runs 14 residues. The CDR3 spells CSARWAGGGDGYTF.

The chain couples TRBV20-1 to TRBJ2-4. Germline lookup yields CDR1 DFQATT and CDR2 SNEGSKA (reference sequence). This CDR3 spans 14 amino acids. The CDR3 spells CSARAGLAKNIQYF.

This clonotype is called medium-sized based on its frequency. This chain's CDR3 is CATRDTGELFF. The chain couples TRBV27 to TRBJ2-2. The germline gives CDR1 MNHEY, CDR2 SMNVEV (reference sequence). The CDR3 has 11 residues.

This CDR3 is CSDGQSGEQFF. This chain connects TRBV29-1 to TRBJ2-1; TCRdb's D call, TRBD1, is unchecked because there is no DNA. The CDR3 sequence is 11 residues long. Germline CDR1 SQVTM, CDR2 ANQGSEA.

This chain joins TRBV23-1 and TRBJ2-7; checking the TCRdb D call of TRBD2 is not possible without DNA. TRBV23-1 is an ORF; its function is uncertain. This CDR3 comprises 14 residues. This chain's CDR3 is CASSQSSGNYEQYF.

By frequency, this clonotype is medium-sized. CDR3 protein: CSVRDRGLNEQFF. The rearrangement uses TRBV29-1 and TRBJ2-1; checking the TCRdb D call of TRBD1 is not possible without DNA. CDR1 is SQVTM and CDR2 is ANQGSEA in the germline V gene. The CDR3 totals 13 residues.